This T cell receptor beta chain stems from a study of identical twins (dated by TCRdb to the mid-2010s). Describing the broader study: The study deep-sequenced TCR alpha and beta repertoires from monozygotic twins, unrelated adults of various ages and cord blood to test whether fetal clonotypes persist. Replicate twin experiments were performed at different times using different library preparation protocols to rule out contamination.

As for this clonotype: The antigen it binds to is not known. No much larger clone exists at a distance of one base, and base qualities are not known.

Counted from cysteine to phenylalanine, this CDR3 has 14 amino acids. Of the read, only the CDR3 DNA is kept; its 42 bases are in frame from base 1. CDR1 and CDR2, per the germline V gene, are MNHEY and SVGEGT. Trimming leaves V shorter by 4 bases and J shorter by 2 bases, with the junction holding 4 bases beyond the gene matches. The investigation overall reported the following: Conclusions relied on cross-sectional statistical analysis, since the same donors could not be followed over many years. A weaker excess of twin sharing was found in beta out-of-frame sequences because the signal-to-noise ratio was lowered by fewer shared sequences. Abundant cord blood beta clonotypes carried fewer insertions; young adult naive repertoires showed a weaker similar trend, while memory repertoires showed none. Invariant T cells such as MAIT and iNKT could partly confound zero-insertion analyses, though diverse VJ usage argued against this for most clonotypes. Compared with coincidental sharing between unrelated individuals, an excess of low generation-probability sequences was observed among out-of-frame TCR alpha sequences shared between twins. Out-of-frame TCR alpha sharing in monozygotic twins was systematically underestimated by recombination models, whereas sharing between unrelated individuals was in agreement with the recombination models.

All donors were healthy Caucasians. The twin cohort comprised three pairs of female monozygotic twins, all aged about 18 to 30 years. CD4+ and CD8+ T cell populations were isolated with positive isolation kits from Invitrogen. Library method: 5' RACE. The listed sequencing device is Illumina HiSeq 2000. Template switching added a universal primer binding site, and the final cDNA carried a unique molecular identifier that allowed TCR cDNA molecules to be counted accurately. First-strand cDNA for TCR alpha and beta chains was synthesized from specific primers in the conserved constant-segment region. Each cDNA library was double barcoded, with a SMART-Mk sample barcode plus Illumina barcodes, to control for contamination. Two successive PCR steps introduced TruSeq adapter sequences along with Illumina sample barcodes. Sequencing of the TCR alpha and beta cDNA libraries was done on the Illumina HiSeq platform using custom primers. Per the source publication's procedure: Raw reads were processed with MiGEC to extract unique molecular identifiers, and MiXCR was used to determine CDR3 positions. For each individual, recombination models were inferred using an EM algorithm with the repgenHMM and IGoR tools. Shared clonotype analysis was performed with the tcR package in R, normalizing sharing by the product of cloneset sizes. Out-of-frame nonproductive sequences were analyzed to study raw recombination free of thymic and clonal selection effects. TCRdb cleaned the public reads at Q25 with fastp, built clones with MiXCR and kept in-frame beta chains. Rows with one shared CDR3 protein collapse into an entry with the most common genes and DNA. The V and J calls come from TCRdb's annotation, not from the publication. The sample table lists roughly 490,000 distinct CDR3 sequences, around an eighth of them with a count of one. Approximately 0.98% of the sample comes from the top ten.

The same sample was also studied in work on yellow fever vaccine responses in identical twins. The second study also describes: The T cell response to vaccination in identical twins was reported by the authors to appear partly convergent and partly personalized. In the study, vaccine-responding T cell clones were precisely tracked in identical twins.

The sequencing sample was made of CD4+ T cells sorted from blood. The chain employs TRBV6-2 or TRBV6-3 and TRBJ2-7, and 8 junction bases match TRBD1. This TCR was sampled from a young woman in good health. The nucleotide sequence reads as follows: TGTGCCAGCAGTTCGACAGGGGTGGCCTACGAGCAGTACTTC. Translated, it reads CASSSTGVAYEQYF.